The 26 T cell receptor beta chains in this list originate from one sample, sequenced in a study of Ad26.COV2.S vaccination and SARS-CoV-2 variants. Sample treatment: roughly 19 received Ad26.COV2.S at low or high dose, single or two shots; about 5 received placebo; per-sample allocation not given. Each sample was drawn 63 days after the first injection (of vaccine or placebo). Some clones are missing from TCRdb's copy, which holds only in-frame ones; the method was immunoSEQ multiplex PCR. The table has about 680,000 clones, approximately 88% seen once. The material was peripheral blood, obtained in a trial of Ad26.COV2.S vaccine versus placebo. The receptors here all came from a person aged 18-60 years who received the Ad26.COV2.S COVID-19 vaccine or a placebo.

The chain recombines TRBV6-1 with TRBJ2-1, with 7 bases identical to TRBD2. V trimming: 3 bases; J trimming: 0 bases; junction bases outside the gene matches: 5. Germline V lookup: CDR1 MNHNS, CDR2 SASEGT. The CDR3 totals 16 residues. CDR3 region: CASSDLSGFSYNEQFF. The CDR3 region has the DNA TGTGCCAGCAGTGACCTTAGCGGGTTCTCCTACAATGAGCAGTTCTTC.

The genes are TRBV6-5 and TRBJ2-1; 7 bases fit TRBD2. This CDR3 spans 15 amino acids. The germline CDR1 and CDR2 sequences are MNHEY and SVGAGI. V lost 6 bases to trimming and J lost 6 bases; unmatched junction nucleotides: 11. The CDR3 loop is CASSSGGAGSNEQFF. The CDR3 nucleotides are TGTGCCAGCAGCTCCGGGGGAGCGGGGTCCAATGAGCAGTTCTTC.

The V gene is TRBV19, the J gene TRBJ2-3; a weak D match, TRBD2 (6 bases). The germline V and J ends were trimmed by 11 bases and 3 bases, with 18 bases remaining between them. CDR1 LNHDA and CDR2 SQIVND come from the germline V gene (reference sequence). The CDR3 runs to 14 residues. The CDR3 region has the DNA TGTGCCTCCCGGGGGATGAGTAGTACAGATACGCAGTATTTT. This encodes CASRGMSSTDTQYF.

In this sample, this clone turned up once. The chain couples TRBV7-9 to TRBJ2-5; weak D call: TRBD1 (6 bases). V dropped 1 base and J dropped 3 bases, with 12 bases sitting between them. Looked up from germline, CDR1 is SEHNR and CDR2 is FQNEAQ (reference sequence). The CDR3 runs 15 residues. CDR3 sequence: CASSLGGPGEETQYF. DNA of the CDR3: TGTGCCAGCAGCTTAGGGGGTCCAGGGGAAGAGACCCAGTACTTC.

V is TRBV7-2 and J is TRBJ2-7, with 10 bases identical to TRBD2. Germline V lookup: CDR1 SGHTA, CDR2 FQGNSA. The CDR3 has 16 amino acids. The J segment lost 3 bases and the V segment lost 3 bases, leaving 8 bases of the junction unmatched. The CDR3 DNA is TGTGCCAGCAGCTTTCACCACACTAGCGGGAACTACGAGCAGTACTTC. Encoded protein: CASSFHHTSGNYEQYF. Full variable domain (missing parts from reference TRBV7-2 and TRBJ2-7): GAGVSQSPSNKVTEKGKDVELRCDPISGHTALYWYRQSLGQGLEFLIYFQGNSAPDKSGLPSDRFSAERTGGSVSTLTIQRTQQEDSAVYLCASSFHHTSGNYEQYFGPGTRLTVT.

The rearrangement uses TRBV4-2 and TRBJ2-7; D not certain. There are 11 residues in the CDR3. With 1 base removed from V and 6 bases from J, the gap between germline ends came to 4 bases. Germline V gene lookup returns CDR1 LGHNA and CDR2 YNFKEQ. CDR3 in DNA: TGTGCCAGCAGCCAAGCGGCCGAGCAGTACTTC. Its protein product is CASSQAAEQYF.

The chain links TRBV18 to TRBJ2-7; D might be TRBD2 (5 bases). With 4 bases removed from V and 4 bases from J, the gap between germline ends came to 17 bases. This CDR3 has 15 residues. CDR1 KGHSH and CDR2 LQKENI come from the germline V gene. The CDR3 is CASSLTEMRVYEQYF. In nucleotides, the CDR3 is TGTGCCAGCTCACTGACGGAGATGAGGGTGTACGAGCAGTACTTC.

This chain links TRBV7-2 with TRBJ1-1, with unresolved D. This CDR3 is built from 13 residues. The germline V and J ends were trimmed by 4 bases and 4 bases, with 10 bases remaining between them. CDR1 is SGHTA, CDR2 FQGNSA, per germline. The DNA of the CDR3 is TGTGCCAGCAGCTGGTTCCCTGGCACTGAAGCTTTCTTT. Translation gives CASSWFPGTEAFF.

The chain carries TRBV5-1 and TRBJ2-1, with 10 bases fitting TRBD2. This CDR3 spans 14 amino acids. The junction had 5 bases not matched to a gene; V was cut back by 5 bases and J by 6 bases. In germline, CDR1 is SGHRS, CDR2 YFSETQ. The CDR3 region is CASRKAGGLNEQFF. The CDR3 region has the DNA TGCGCCAGCAGGAAAGCGGGGGGGCTCAATGAGCAGTTCTTC.

This clone was seen a few times. The rearrangement joins TRBV27 to TRBJ2-7; D is ambiguous. V was pared by 5 bases and J by 3 bases, with 14 bases between. The germline CDR1 and CDR2 sequences are MNHEY and SMNVEV (reference sequence). The CDR3 is 14 amino acids. The CDR3 protein is CASSPTGPNYEQYF. The CDR3 region has the DNA TGTGCCAGCAGTCCAACCGGGCCCAACTACGAGCAGTACTTC.

In its sample, this clone was seen a few times. The chain links TRBV7-9 to TRBJ2-4, with 7 bases that match TRBD1. The CDR3 runs to 16 residues. The V gene's germline CDR1 is SEHNR and CDR2 FQNEAQ (reference sequence). V lost 3 bases and J lost 0; bases outside the gene matches: 5. CDR3 nucleotides: TGTGCCAGCAGCTTCACAGGGGTCGGAGCCAAAAACATTCAGTACTTC. This gives the protein CASSFTGVGAKNIQYF.

The chain is built from TRBV25-1 and TRBJ2-7; 10 bases map to TRBD1. V lost 8 bases to trimming and J lost 2 bases; unmatched junction nucleotides: 9. Germline loops: CDR1 MGHDK, CDR2 SYGVNS. The CDR3 covers 15 residues. As DNA, the CDR3 is TGTGCCAGCTCTCGTCCGGGACAGGGGACCTACGAGCAGTACTTC. The encoded protein is CASSRPGQGTYEQYF.

V and J are TRBV5-1 and TRBJ2-1, with 12 nucleotides matching TRBD2. From germline, CDR1 is SGHRS and CDR2 YFSETQ. The CDR3 sequence is 15 residues long. J lost 10 bases, V lost 0 bases, and 5 bases had no gene match. CDR3 nucleotides: TGCGCCAGCAGCTTGGCCGCTAGCGGGGGGGGCGAGCAGTTCTTC. It specifies CASSLAASGGGEQFF.

CDR3 amino acids: CASSGNILGNEKLFF. The DNA for the CDR3 is TGTGCCAGCTCCGGGAATATCTTAGGGAATGAAAAACTGTTTTTT. The genes are TRBV5-5 and TRBJ1-4; no definite D call. The germline CDR1 and CDR2 sequences are SGHKS and YYEKEE (reference sequence). Trimming removed 7 bases at V and 5 bases at J, with 18 bases between. This CDR3 is built from 15 residues.

The chain couples TRBV2 to TRBJ2-3; D may be TRBD1 or TRBD2 (6 bases each). Germline CDR1 reads SNHLY; CDR2 reads FYNNEI. Trimming removed 6 bases from V and 1 base from J, with 17 bases in between. The CDR3 totals 16 residues. The CDR3 loop reads CASRAKGGPGTDTQYF. DNA of the CDR3: TGTGCCAGCAGGGCCAAGGGGGGCCCGGGCACAGATACGCAGTATTTT.

The rearrangement uses TRBV10-1 and TRBJ2-1, with 8 bases aligning to TRBD2. The V gene's germline CDR1 is WNHNN and CDR2 SYGVQD (reference sequence). The J segment lost 7 bases and the V segment lost 8 bases, leaving 10 bases of the junction unmatched. This CDR3 is built from 14 residues. The CDR3 nucleotides read TGCGCCAGCTCTAGAGCGGGAGATGGTAATGAGCAGTTCTTC. It encodes CASSRAGDGNEQFF.

This clone was counted a single time. This chain uses TRBV10-3 with TRBJ2-2; D is possibly TRBD2 (6 bases). Germline lookup yields CDR1 ENHRY and CDR2 SYGVKD. The CDR3 totals 13 residues. V was clipped by 10 bases and J by 3 bases, with 12 bases between them. In DNA form, the CDR3 reads TGTGCCAGCACGGGACTGTACACCGGGGAGCTGTTTTTT. This encodes CASTGLYTGELFF.

The V call is TRBV18, the J call TRBJ1-2; D gene ambiguous. Trimming left V 6 bases short and J 2 bases short, with 13 bases between. This CDR3 is 14 amino acids long. Germline V gene lookup returns CDR1 KGHSH and CDR2 LQKENI. The CDR3 sequence: CASSSSPENYGYTF. The CDR3 nucleotides are TGTGCCAGCTCCTCGAGTCCAGAGAACTATGGCTACACCTTC.

The V call is TRBV6-5, the J call TRBJ1-5; 7 nucleotides align to TRBD1. CDR1 and CDR2 from the germline V gene are MNHEY and SVGAGI. CDR3 length: 13 residues. Trimming removed 10 bases from V and 8 bases from J; junction bases left unmatched: 11. CDR3 DNA: TGTGCCACGGAAGGAGGGGGCGATAAGCCCCAGCATTTT. Amino acids: CATEGGGDKPQHF.

The chain joins TRBV7-9 to TRBJ2-7, with D possibly being TRBD1 or TRBD2 (5 bases each). The CDR3 extends over 15 amino acids. V lost 1 base and J 3 bases, leaving 13 bases between the germline ends. Germline CDR1 SEHNR, CDR2 FQNEAQ (reference sequence). The CDR3 protein is CASSLGSGLYYEQYF. CDR3 sequence (DNA): TGTGCCAGCAGCTTAGGTTCGGGGCTATACTACGAGCAGTACTTC.

This sequence joins TRBV3-1 (or the pseudogene TRBV3-2) and TRBJ2-5; D is perhaps TRBD2 (6 bases). Trimming cost V 3 bases and J 4 bases, with 9 bases left between them. Germline V lookup: CDR1 LGHDT, CDR2 YNNKEL (reference sequence). The CDR3 has 13 amino acids. This chain's CDR3 is CASSHMGGETQYF. CDR3 bases: TGTGCCAGCAGCCATATGGGGGGAGAGACCCAGTACTTC.

V is TRBV7-2 and J is TRBJ2-3, with D hard to call. Trimming took off 0 bases at V and 4 bases at J, with 11 bases between the two ends. The CDR3 spans 15 residues. Germline lookup yields CDR1 SGHTA and CDR2 FQGNSA. The CDR3 loop is CASSLASSRPDTQYF. Here the CDR3 DNA reads TGTGCCAGCAGCTTAGCGTCCTCGAGACCAGATACGCAGTATTTT.

The rearrangement links TRBV3-1 (or the pseudogene TRBV3-2) to TRBJ1-2, with TRBD1 as a possible D gene (6 bases). CDR1 is LGHDT and CDR2 is YNNKEL in the germline V gene (reference sequence). V shed 0 bases and J shed 4 bases, with 12 bases lying between them. The CDR3 covers 15 residues. CDR3 DNA sequence: TGTGCCAGCAGCCAAGACCCGGACAGCCGCTATGGCTACACCTTC. It yields the protein CASSQDPDSRYGYTF.

The CDR3 reads CASWDTGSTDTQYF. DNA of the CDR3: TGCGCCAGCTGGGACACCGGGAGCACAGATACGCAGTATTTT. V usage is TRBV5-1 and J usage is TRBJ2-3, with D perhaps TRBD1 (6 bases). The germline V gene has CDR1 SGHRS and CDR2 YFSETQ. The CDR3 contains 14 residues. The ends were cut back, 7 bases at V and 0 bases at J, with 12 bases in the middle.

This sequence joins TRBV4-2 and TRBJ2-7; 10 positions agree with TRBD1. There are 14 residues in the CDR3. V lost 4 bases, J lost 3 bases, and 3 bases stayed unmatched. Germline V gene data show CDR1 as LGHNA and CDR2 as YNFKEQ. The CDR3 coding sequence is TGTGCCAGCAGCCTAGGGACAGGGGTCTACGAGCAGTACTTC. This gives the protein CASSLGTGVYEQYF.

The chain recombines TRBV15 with TRBJ2-7; TRBD1 matches at 9 bases. V dropped 5 bases and J dropped 4; count of bases not matched to a gene: 6. This CDR3 has 14 residues. The germline gives CDR1 LNHNV, CDR2 YYDKDF (reference sequence). CDR3 DNA: TGTGCCACCAGCGATACAGGGGGCGGGTACGAGCAGTACTTC. Its translation: CATSDTGGGYEQYF.